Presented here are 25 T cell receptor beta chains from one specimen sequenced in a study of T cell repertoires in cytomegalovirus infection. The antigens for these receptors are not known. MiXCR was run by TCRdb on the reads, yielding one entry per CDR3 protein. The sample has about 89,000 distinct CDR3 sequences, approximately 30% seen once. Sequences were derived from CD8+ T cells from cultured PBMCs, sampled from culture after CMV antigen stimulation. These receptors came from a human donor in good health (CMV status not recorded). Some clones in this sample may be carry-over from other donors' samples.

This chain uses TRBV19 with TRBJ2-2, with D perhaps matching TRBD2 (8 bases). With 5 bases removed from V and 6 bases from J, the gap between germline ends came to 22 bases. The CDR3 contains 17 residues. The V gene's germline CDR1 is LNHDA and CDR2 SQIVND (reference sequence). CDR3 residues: CASSFAWVAGTAGELFF. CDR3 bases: TGTGCCAGTAGTTTTGCTTGGGTAGCGGGGACAGCCGGGGAGCTGTTTTTT.

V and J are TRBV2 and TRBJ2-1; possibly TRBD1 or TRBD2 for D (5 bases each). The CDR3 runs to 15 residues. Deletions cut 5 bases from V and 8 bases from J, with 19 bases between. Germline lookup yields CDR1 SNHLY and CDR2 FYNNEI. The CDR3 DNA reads TGTGCCAGCAGTTCCGGCGGCCCCCGAGGGGATGAGCAGTTCTTC. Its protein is CASSSGGPRGDEQFF.

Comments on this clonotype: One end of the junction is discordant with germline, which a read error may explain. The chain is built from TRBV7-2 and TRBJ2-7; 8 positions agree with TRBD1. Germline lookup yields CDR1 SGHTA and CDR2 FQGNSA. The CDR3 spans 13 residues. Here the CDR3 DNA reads TGTGCCAGCAGCCTCCAGGGGGCTTACGAGCGGTACTTC. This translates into CASSLQGAYERYF.

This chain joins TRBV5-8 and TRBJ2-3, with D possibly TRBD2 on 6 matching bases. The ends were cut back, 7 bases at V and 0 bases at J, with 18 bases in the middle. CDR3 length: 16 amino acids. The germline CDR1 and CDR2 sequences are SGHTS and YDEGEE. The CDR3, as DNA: TGTGCCAGCCGCCAACTAGCCTACTCTAGCACAGATACGCAGTATTTT. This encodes CASRQLAYSSTDTQYF.

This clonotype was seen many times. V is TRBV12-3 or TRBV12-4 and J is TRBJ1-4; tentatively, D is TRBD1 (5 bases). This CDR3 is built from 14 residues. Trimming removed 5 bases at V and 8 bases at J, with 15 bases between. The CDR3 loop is CASSLGGEGEKLFF. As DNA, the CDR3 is TGTGCCAGCAGTCTCGGGGGGGAGGGCGAAAAACTGTTTTTT.

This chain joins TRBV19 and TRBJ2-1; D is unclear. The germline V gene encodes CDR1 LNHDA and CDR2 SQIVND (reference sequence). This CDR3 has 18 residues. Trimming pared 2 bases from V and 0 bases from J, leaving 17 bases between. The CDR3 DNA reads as TGTGCCAGTAGTATACCGGAGTCCGGAATTAGCTCCTACAATGAGCAGTTCTTC. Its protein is CASSIPESGISSYNEQFF.

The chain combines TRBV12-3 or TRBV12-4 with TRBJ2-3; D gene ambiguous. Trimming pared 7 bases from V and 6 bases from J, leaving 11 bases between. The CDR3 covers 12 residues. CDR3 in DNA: TGTGCCAGCAATCGGTTGCCTGATACGCAGTATTTT. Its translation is CASNRLPDTQYF.

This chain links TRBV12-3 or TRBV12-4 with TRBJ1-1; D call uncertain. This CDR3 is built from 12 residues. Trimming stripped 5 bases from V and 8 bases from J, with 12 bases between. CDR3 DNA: TGTGCCAGCAGTCTCCGGCCCCAGGAAGCTTTCTTT. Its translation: CASSLRPQEAFF.

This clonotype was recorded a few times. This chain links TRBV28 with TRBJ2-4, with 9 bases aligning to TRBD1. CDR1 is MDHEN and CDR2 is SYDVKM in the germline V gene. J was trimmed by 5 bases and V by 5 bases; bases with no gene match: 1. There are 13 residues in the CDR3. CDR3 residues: CASSRTGENIQYF. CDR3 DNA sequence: TGTGCCAGCAGTAGGACAGGGGAAAACATTCAGTACTTC.

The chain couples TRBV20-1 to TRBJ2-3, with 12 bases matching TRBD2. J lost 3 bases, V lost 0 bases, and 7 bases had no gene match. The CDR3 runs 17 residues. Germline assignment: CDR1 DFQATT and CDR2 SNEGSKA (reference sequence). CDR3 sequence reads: CSARDPPLAGGTDTQYF. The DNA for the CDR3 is TGCAGTGCTAGAGATCCCCCGCTAGCGGGGGGGACAGATACGCAGTATTTT.

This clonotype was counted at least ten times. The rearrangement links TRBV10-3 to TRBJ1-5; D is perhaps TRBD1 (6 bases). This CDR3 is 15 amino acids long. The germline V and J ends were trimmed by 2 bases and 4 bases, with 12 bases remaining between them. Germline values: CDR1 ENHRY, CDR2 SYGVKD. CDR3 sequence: CAISEGQPGNQPQHF. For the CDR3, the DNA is TGTGCCATCAGTGAGGGACAGCCCGGAAATCAGCCCCAGCATTTT.

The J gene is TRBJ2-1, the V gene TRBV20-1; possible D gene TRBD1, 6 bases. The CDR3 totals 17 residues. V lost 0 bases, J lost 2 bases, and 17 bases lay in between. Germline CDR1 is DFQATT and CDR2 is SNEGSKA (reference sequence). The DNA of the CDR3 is TGCAGTGCTAGAGATCCTTTTAGGACAGAAGCCTACAATGAGCAGTTCTTC. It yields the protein CSARDPFRTEAYNEQFF.

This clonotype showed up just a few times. CDR3 sequence (DNA): TGTGCCAGCAGCCTCACAGGAATCCCGAACACTGAAGCTTTCTTT. Protein: CASSLTGIPNTEAFF. The V gene is TRBV7-3, the J gene TRBJ1-1, with TRBD1 as a possible D gene (5 bases). The CDR3 is 15 amino acids. V was clipped by 5 bases and J by 1 base, with 14 bases between them. Germline CDR1 is SGHTA and CDR2 is FQGTGA.

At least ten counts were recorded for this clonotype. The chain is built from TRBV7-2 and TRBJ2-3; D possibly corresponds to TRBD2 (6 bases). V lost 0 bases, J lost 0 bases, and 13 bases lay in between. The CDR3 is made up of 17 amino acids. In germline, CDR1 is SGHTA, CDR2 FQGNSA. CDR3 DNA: TGTGCCAGCAGCTTAGCTCCTAGCGCTTCTAGCACAGATACGCAGTATTTT. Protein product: CASSLAPSASSTDTQYF.

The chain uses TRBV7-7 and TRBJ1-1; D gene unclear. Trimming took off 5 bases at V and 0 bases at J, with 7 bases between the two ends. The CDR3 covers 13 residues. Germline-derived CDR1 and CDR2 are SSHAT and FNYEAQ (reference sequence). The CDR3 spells CASSESMNTEAFF. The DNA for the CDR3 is TGTGCCAGCAGCGAATCAATGAACACTGAAGCTTTCTTT.

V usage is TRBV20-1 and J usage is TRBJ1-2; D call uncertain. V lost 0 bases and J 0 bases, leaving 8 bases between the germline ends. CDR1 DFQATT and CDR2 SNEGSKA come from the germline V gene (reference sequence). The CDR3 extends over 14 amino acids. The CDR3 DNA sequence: TGCAGTGCTAGAGACGTGGTCTCTAACTATGGCTACACCTTC. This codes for CSARDVVSNYGYTF.

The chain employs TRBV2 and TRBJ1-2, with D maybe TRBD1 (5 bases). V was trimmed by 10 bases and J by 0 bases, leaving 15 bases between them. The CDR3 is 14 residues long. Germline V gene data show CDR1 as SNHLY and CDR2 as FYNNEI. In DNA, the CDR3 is TGTGCCACTAAAACCGGGACCTCTAACTATGGCTACACCTTC. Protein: CATKTGTSNYGYTF.

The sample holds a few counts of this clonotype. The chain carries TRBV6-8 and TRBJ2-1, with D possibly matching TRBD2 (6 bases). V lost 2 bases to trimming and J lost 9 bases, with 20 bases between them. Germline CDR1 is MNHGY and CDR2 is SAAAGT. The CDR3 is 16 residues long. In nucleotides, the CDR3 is TGTGCCAGCAGTTACCTTGCCGGGACTGAGGGCTTTGAGCAGTTCTTC. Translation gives CASSYLAGTEGFEQFF.

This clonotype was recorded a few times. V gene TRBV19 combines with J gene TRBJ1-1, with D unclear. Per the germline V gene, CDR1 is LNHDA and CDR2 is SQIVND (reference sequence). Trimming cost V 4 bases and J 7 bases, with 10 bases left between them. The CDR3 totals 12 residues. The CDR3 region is CASSKFTYEAFF. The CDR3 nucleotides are TGTGCCAGTAGTAAGTTTACCTATGAAGCTTTCTTT. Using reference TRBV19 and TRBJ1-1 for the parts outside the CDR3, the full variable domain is DGGITQSPKYLFRKEGQNVTLSCEQNLNHDAMYWYRQDPGQGLRLIYYSQIVNDFQKGDIAEGYSVSREKKESFPLTVTSAQKNPTAFYLCASSKFTYEAFFGQGTRLTVV.

The CDR3 DNA reads as TGCAGTGCTAGGCGACTCGAATTCTACGAGCAGTACTTC. Amino acids: CSARRLEFYEQYF. The chain recombines TRBV20-1 with TRBJ2-7; no firm D call. V lost 3 bases and J 3 bases, leaving 12 bases between the germline ends. From germline, CDR1 is DFQATT and CDR2 SNEGSKA (reference sequence). This CDR3 is 13 amino acids long.

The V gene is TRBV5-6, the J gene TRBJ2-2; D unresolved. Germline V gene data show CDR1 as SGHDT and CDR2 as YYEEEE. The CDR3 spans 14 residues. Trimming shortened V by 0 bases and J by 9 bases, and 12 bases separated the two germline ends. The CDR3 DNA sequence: TGTGCCAGCAGCTTGGCTCGTCCCTCCAGGGAGCTGTTTTTT. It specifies CASSLARPSRELFF.

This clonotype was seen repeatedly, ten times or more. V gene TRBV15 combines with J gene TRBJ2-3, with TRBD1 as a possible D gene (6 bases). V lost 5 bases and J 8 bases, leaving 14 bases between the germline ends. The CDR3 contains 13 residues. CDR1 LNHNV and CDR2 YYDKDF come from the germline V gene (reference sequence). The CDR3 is CATSGGPPSTQYF. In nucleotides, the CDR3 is TGTGCCACCAGCGGGGGCCCTCCGTCTACGCAGTATTTT.

CDR3 sequence (DNA): TGTGCCAGCGTCCGAGGAGGGGATACGCAGTATTTT. It encodes CASVRGGDTQYF. The chain is built from TRBV2 and TRBJ2-3; D perhaps matches TRBD2 (6 bases). The CDR3 spans 12 residues. Looked up from germline, CDR1 is SNHLY and CDR2 is FYNNEI. The germline V and J ends were trimmed by 8 bases and 6 bases, with 12 bases remaining between them.

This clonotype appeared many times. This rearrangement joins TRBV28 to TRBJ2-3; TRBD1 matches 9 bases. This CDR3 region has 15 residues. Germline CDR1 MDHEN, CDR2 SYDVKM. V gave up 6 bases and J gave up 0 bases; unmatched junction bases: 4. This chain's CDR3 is CASRGQGESTDTQYF. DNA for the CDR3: TGTGCCAGCAGGGGACAGGGAGAGAGCACAGATACGCAGTATTTT.

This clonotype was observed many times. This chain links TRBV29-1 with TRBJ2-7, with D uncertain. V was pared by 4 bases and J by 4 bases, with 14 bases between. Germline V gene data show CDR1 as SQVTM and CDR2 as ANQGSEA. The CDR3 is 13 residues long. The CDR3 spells CSVVRPLGYEQYF. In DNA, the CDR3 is TGCAGCGTTGTCCGACCCCTAGGATACGAGCAGTACTTC.